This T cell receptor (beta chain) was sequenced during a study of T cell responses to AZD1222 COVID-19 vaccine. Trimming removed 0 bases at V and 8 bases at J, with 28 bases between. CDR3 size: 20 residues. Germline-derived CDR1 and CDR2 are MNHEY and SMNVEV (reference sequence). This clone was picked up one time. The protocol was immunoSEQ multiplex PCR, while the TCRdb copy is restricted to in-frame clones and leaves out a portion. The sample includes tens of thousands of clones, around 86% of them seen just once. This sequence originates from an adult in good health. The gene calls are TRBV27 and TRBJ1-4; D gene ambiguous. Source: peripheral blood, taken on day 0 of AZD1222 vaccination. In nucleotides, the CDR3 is TGTGCCAGCAGTTTATCGATGATCGTACCTGAGGGTCCTGTCGGGGAAAAACTGTTTTTT. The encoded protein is CASSLSMIVPEGPVGEKLFF. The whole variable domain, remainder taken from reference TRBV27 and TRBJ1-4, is EAQVTQNPRYLITVTGKKLTVTCSQNMNHEYMSWYRQDPGLGLRQIYYSMNVEVTDKGDVPEGYKVSRKEKRNFPLILESPSPNQTSLYFCASSLSMIVPEGPVGEKLFFGSGTQLSVL.